These 26 T cell receptor beta chains were all obtained from the same sample, sequenced in a study of shared clonotypes between healthy human individuals. Some clones are missing from TCRdb's copy, which holds only in-frame ones; the method was immunoSEQ multiplex PCR. The data show 2 million to 2.5 million clones, roughly 91% seen once. Selected positively for CCR7 and CD45RO-negative, naive CD8 cells excluded terminally differentiated effector memory CD45RA+ cells. The specimen was naive CD8+ T cells from PBMCs. The receptor source for this set is a man aged 18 to 30 in good health. Some clones in this sample may be carry-over from other donors' samples.

This chain joins TRBV6-5 and TRBJ2-7; 11 bases line up with TRBD1. The germline gives CDR1 MNHEY, CDR2 SVGAGI. V gave up 0 bases and J gave up 4 bases; unmatched junction bases: 5. CDR3 size: 16 residues. The CDR3 loop is CASSYSGGQGVYEQYF. Here the CDR3 DNA reads TGTGCCAGCAGTTACTCGGGGGGACAGGGGGTTTACGAGCAGTACTTC.

This chain links TRBV5-6 with TRBJ2-2; D ambiguous. CDR1 SGHDT and CDR2 YYEEEE come from the germline V gene. The V gene lost 4 bases and the J gene lost 3 bases, with 13 bases spanning the gap. This CDR3 is built from 15 residues. The CDR3, as DNA: TGTGCCAGCAGCCTGAGGCCAGACTACACCGGGGAGCTGTTTTTT. Protein: CASSLRPDYTGELFF.

The rearrangement uses TRBV11-1 and TRBJ2-7; 13 bases line up with TRBD2. V lost 3 bases to trimming and J lost 5 bases; unmatched junction nucleotides: 4. The germline gives CDR1 SGHAT, CDR2 FQDESV (reference sequence). The CDR3 is made up of 15 amino acids. CDR3 region: CASSLGLAGFNEQYF. In DNA, the CDR3 is TGTGCCAGCAGCTTGGGACTAGCGGGATTTAACGAGCAGTACTTC.

The CDR3: CASSLVREVHEQYF. The CDR3 DNA is TGTGCCAGCAGTTTAGTTAGGGAGGTCCACGAGCAGTACTTC. The gene calls are TRBV28 and TRBJ2-7, with D tentatively TRBD2 (6 bases). This CDR3 has 14 residues. Germline V gives CDR1 MDHEN, CDR2 SYDVKM. Trimming removed 2 bases at V and 5 bases at J, with 13 bases between.

The DNA of the CDR3 is TGTGCCAGCAGCCCAAACCCCGGATACGAGCAGTACTTC. Protein: CASSPNPGYEQYF. The chain uses TRBV5-4 and TRBJ2-7; no definite D call. The V end was cut by 4 bases, the J end by 4 bases, with 12 bases between. CDR3 length: 13 residues. Germline lookup yields CDR1 SGHNT and CDR2 YYREEE (reference sequence).

The chain recombines TRBV7-3 with TRBJ1-1; TRBD1 might be the D (6 bases). The V gene's germline CDR1 is SGHTA and CDR2 FQGTGA. The CDR3 spans 14 residues. Between the trimmed V and J ends, which lost 2 bases and 3 bases, there was a span of 10 bases. CDR3 residues: CASSLRPGDTEAFF. The CDR3 DNA reads TGTGCCAGCAGCTTACGTCCAGGGGACACTGAAGCTTTCTTT.

The chain combines TRBV30 with TRBJ1-6, with D uncertain. CDR3 length: 16 residues. CDR1 and CDR2 from the germline V gene are GTSNPN and SVGIG (reference sequence). Deletions cut 0 bases from V and 0 bases from J, with 9 bases between. The CDR3 sequence: CAWSVNRPSYNSPLHF. In nucleotides, the CDR3 is TGTGCCTGGAGTGTTAACAGACCCTCCTATAATTCACCCCTCCACTTT.

This chain joins TRBV4-2 and TRBJ1-5; D is unclear. This CDR3 has 15 residues. Germline CDR1 and CDR2: LGHNA and YNFKEQ. The V end was cut by 0 bases, the J end by 4 bases, with 10 bases between. CDR3: CASSQDPDSNQPQHF. The CDR3 DNA is TGTGCCAGCAGCCAAGATCCGGACTCAAATCAGCCCCAGCATTTT.

This clone occurred once. The same CDR3 also results from other DNA sequences found in this sample. J is TRBJ2-7 and V is TRBV28; D is possibly TRBD1 (6 bases). Germline lookup yields CDR1 MDHEN and CDR2 SYDVKM. The ends were cut back, 6 bases at V and 4 bases at J, with 7 bases in the middle. There are 11 residues in the CDR3. The CDR3 loop is CASSRGYEQYF. CDR3 bases: TGTGCCAGCAGCAGGGGTTACGAGCAGTACTTC.

V and J are TRBV18 and TRBJ2-7; D possibly matches TRBD1 or TRBD2 (5 bases each). The CDR3 runs to 14 residues. The germline CDR1 and CDR2 sequences are KGHSH and LQKENI. Trimming shortened V by 6 bases and J by 3 bases, and 15 bases separated the two germline ends. The CDR3 region is CASSHGRDLYEQYF. The CDR3 nucleotides read TGTGCCAGCTCCCACGGACGGGACCTCTACGAGCAGTACTTC.

The chain couples TRBV7-9 to TRBJ2-1; 11 positions agree with TRBD2. Trimming cost V 8 bases and J 4 bases; bases outside gene matches: 4. The CDR3 is 14 amino acids. Germline CDR1 is SEHNR and CDR2 is FQNEAQ (reference sequence). CDR3 sequence reads: CASVSGRDYNEQFF. The CDR3 DNA is TGTGCCAGCGTTAGCGGGAGGGATTACAATGAGCAGTTCTTC.

The rearrangement joins TRBV5-4 to TRBJ1-2; no reliable D call. The germline CDR1 and CDR2 sequences are SGHNT and YYREEE (reference sequence). V lost 4 bases to trimming and J lost 8 bases, with 18 bases between them. This CDR3 is built from 14 residues. In DNA form, the CDR3 reads TGTGCCAGCAGCCCCACCTTTGAAGGGTACGGCTACACCTTC. The encoded protein is CASSPTFEGYGYTF.

This chain uses TRBV11-2 with TRBJ1-3; no clear D gene. The CDR3 has 13 residues. Germline loops: CDR1 SGHAT, CDR2 FQNNGV. Trimming shortened V by 0 bases and J by 2 bases, and 2 bases separated the two germline ends. CDR3 sequence: CASSLEPGNTIYF. The CDR3 DNA sequence: TGTGCCAGCAGCTTAGAGCCTGGAAACACCATATATTTT. Together with reference TRBV11-2 and TRBJ1-3, the CDR3 gives the full variable domain: EAGVAQSPRYKIIEKRQSVAFWCNPISGHATLYWYQQILGQGPKLLIQFQNNGVVDDSQLPKDRFSAERLKGVDSTLKIQPAKLEDSAVYLCASSLEPGNTIYFGEGSWLTVV.

A word on this clone: The identical CDR3 is also encoded by other nucleotide sequences in the sample. This chain connects TRBV9 to TRBJ2-7, with TRBD1 matching 10 bases. This CDR3 has 15 residues. Trimming at V came to 3 bases and at J to 4 bases, leaving 7 bases not matched to a gene. CDR1 and CDR2 from the germline V gene are SGDLS and YYNGEE. DNA of the CDR3: TGTGCCAGCAGCGGATACCGGGACAGGGGTTACGAGCAGTACTTC. It encodes CASSGYRDRGYEQYF.

This clone appeared once. The rearrangement uses TRBV23-1 and TRBJ2-7; 16 bases are a match to TRBD2. TRBV23-1 qualifies as an ORF whose function is uncertain. V trimming: 1 base; J trimming: 1 base; junction bases outside the gene matches: 4. The CDR3 loop spans 18 amino acids. CDR3 loop: CASSQYGTSGRVSYEQYF. The CDR3 nucleotides are TGCGCCAGCAGTCAATACGGGACTAGCGGGAGGGTTTCCTACGAGCAGTACTTC.

V usage is TRBV9 and J usage is TRBJ2-1, with unresolved D. The CDR3 totals 16 residues. V was pared by 0 bases and J by 0 bases, with 10 bases between. CDR1 is SGDLS, CDR2 YYNGEE, per germline. CDR3 nucleotides: TGTGCCAGCAGCGTAGATCACACAAGCTCCTACAATGAGCAGTTCTTC. This gives the protein CASSVDHTSSYNEQFF.

This sequence joins TRBV29-1 and TRBJ1-2, with D perhaps TRBD1 (6 bases). The ends were cut back, 4 bases at V and 10 bases at J, with 13 bases in the middle. Looked up from germline, CDR1 is SQVTM and CDR2 is ANQGSEA. This CDR3 contains 11 residues. Here the CDR3 DNA reads TGCAGCGTTGGAGGGGGATCAGACTACACCTTC. Protein: CSVGGGSDYTF. Full variable domain (outside the CDR3, taken from reference TRBV29-1 and TRBJ1-2): SAVISQKPSRDICQRGTSLTIQCQVDSQVTMMFWYRQQPGQSLTLIATANQGSEATYESGFVIDKFPISRPNLTFSTLTVSNMSPEDSSIYLCSVGGGSDYTFGSGTRLTVV.

The V and J genes are TRBV9 and TRBJ2-3, with 8 positions matching TRBD2. The V gene's germline CDR1 is SGDLS and CDR2 YYNGEE. Trimming removed 3 bases from V and 6 bases from J; junction bases left unmatched: 9. This CDR3 contains 15 residues. The CDR3 DNA follows: TGTGCCAGCAGCGGCCCAGGGACTAGTTGGGATACGCAGTATTTT. Encoded protein: CASSGPGTSWDTQYF.

Points on this clone: Different DNA sequences within this sample yield the same CDR3. The chain is built from TRBV28 and TRBJ2-7; 7 bases match TRBD2. Per the germline V gene, CDR1 is MDHEN and CDR2 is SYDVKM. The CDR3 sequence is 13 residues long. V lost 3 bases, J lost 4 bases, and 3 bases stayed unmatched. The CDR3 DNA sequence: TGTGCCAGCAGTTTTGTGGGGGGGTACGAGCAGTACTTC. Amino acids: CASSFVGGYEQYF.

This clone was seen once. The rearrangement joins TRBV11-3 to TRBJ2-1; TRBD2 matches 9 bases. Germline V lookup: CDR1 SGHNT, CDR2 YENEEA. The CDR3 has 13 residues. With 8 bases clipped from V and 6 bases from J, the junction kept 5 bases outside the gene matches. CDR3: CASSLAGSNEQFF. The CDR3 nucleotides read TGTGCCAGCTCCCTAGCGGGATCCAATGAGCAGTTCTTC. Full variable domain (remainder filled in from reference TRBV11-3 and TRBJ2-1): EAGVVQSPRYKIIEKKQPVAFWCNPISGHNTLYWYLQNLGQGPELLIRYENEEAVDDSQLPKDRFSAERLKGVDSTLKIQPAELGDSAVYLCASSLAGSNEQFFGPGTRLTVL.

About this clone itself: Other DNA sequences in the sample encode the same CDR3. This chain uses TRBV7-9 with TRBJ2-1, with unresolved D. Germline CDR1 SEHNR, CDR2 FQNEAQ (reference sequence). V was shortened by 1 base and J by 7 bases, with 5 bases between the two germline ends. The CDR3 is 12 amino acids. The CDR3 bases are TGTGCCAGCAGCTTAGGACGTAATGAGCAGTTCTTC. Amino acid sequence: CASSLGRNEQFF.

The chain couples TRBV19 to TRBJ2-1; D remains unclear. Germline assignment: CDR1 LNHDA and CDR2 SQIVND (reference sequence). The CDR3 length is 12 residues. Trimming took 7 bases from V and 7 from J, leaving 11 bases between them. The CDR3 protein is CASIGSGNEQFF. The CDR3 bases are TGTGCCAGTATAGGGTCCGGGAATGAGCAGTTCTTC.

The J gene is TRBJ2-1, the V gene TRBV6-4; 9 bases match TRBD2. V lost 3 bases to trimming and J lost 9 bases; unmatched junction nucleotides: 12. CDR1 and CDR2 (germline): MRHNA, SNTAGT. The CDR3 extends over 16 amino acids. CDR3 bases: TGTGCCAGCAGTGAGACGGTGCGGGAGGGGCTTGCTGAGCAGTTCTTC. Translation gives CASSETVREGLAEQFF.

As regards this clone: The same CDR3 also results from other DNA sequences found in this sample. This rearrangement joins TRBV19 to TRBJ2-7; D might be TRBD1 or TRBD2, each matching 5 bases. With 2 bases removed from V and 2 bases from J, the gap between germline ends came to 7 bases. Per the germline V gene, CDR1 is LNHDA and CDR2 is SQIVND (reference sequence). The CDR3 contains 13 residues. The CDR3 spells CASSIQGPYEQYF. The DNA of the CDR3 is TGTGCCAGTAGTATACAGGGACCCTACGAGCAGTACTTC.

The chain employs TRBV2 and TRBJ1-4; no definite D call. Trimming cost V 10 bases and J 2 bases, with 11 bases left between them. CDR1 is SNHLY and CDR2 is FYNNEI in the germline V gene. The CDR3 has 13 residues. The CDR3 nucleotides are TGTGCCACCCTACGCAGGACTAATGAAAAACTGTTTTTT. The encoded protein is CATLRRTNEKLFF.

The J gene is TRBJ2-2, the V gene TRBV11-2; D possibly corresponds to TRBD1 (7 bases). There are 17 residues in the CDR3. Deletions cut 0 bases from V and 5 bases from J, with 16 bases between. Looked up from germline, CDR1 is SGHAT and CDR2 is FQNNGV. This chain's CDR3 is CASSLDVETGRTGELFF. The CDR3 DNA reads as TGTGCCAGCAGCTTAGATGTCGAGACAGGGAGGACCGGGGAGCTGTTTTTT.